A selection of T cell receptor beta chains follows, all from one sample in a study of shared clonotypes between healthy human individuals. The data were produced by immunoSEQ multiplex PCR, yet TCRdb's version contains in-frame clones alone and is incomplete. The sample lists hundreds of thousands of clones, 95% to 96% occurring once. Sample: naive CD8+ T cells sorted from blood. The receptor set was obtained from a woman aged 30 to 39 in good health. Each CDR3 is given with its conserved first and last residue. D genes are given only for firm matches.

cdr3_aa: CASSVGNTGELFF
cdr3_nt: TGTGCCAGCAGCGTTGGAAACACCGGGGAGCTGTTTTTT
d_call: .
cdr3_length: 13
j_call: TRBJ2-2
v_call: TRBV9

cdr3_aa: CASSLGGSNTEAFF
cdr3_nt: TGTGCCAGCAGCTTAGGGGGGTCGAACACTGAAGCTTTCTTT
d_call: .
cdr3_length: 14
j_call: TRBJ1-1
v_call: TRBV7-6

cdr3_aa: CAASSATTELGSGELFF
cdr3_nt: TGTGCGGCCAGCAGTGCGACTACCGAATTAGGGTCCGGGGAGCTGTTTTTT
d_call: .
cdr3_length: 17
j_call: TRBJ2-2
v_call: TRBV2

cdr3_aa: CASSLAAGQGAVGANVLTF
cdr3_nt: TGTGCCAGCAGCTTAGCAGCCGGACAGGGGGCAGTTGGGGCCAACGTCCTGACTTTC
d_call: TRBD1
cdr3_length: 19
j_call: TRBJ2-6
v_call: TRBV13

cdr3_aa: CASSPAGVGINEQFF
cdr3_nt: TGTGCCAGCAGTCCAGCGGGAGTGGGCATAAATGAGCAGTTCTTC
d_call: TRBD2
cdr3_length: 15
j_call: TRBJ2-1
v_call: TRBV27

cdr3_aa: CASSSGTRSYNEQFF
cdr3_nt: TGTGCCAGCAGCTCCGGGACTCGATCCTACAATGAGCAGTTCTTC
d_call: .
cdr3_length: 15
j_call: TRBJ2-1
v_call: TRBV5-8

cdr3_aa: CAWSVPRDRGYEQYF
cdr3_nt: TGTGCCTGGAGTGTCCCCCGGGACAGGGGTTACGAGCAGTACTTC
d_call: TRBD1
cdr3_length: 15
j_call: TRBJ2-7
v_call: TRBV30

cdr3_aa: CASSLVGPGVLGEAFF
cdr3_nt: TGTGCCAGCAGCTTAGTGGGGCCAGGGGTGTTGGGTGAAGCTTTCTTT
d_call: .
cdr3_length: 16
j_call: TRBJ1-1
v_call: TRBV11-2

cdr3_aa: CATSTESGRTYNEQFF
cdr3_nt: TGTGCCACCAGCACCGAGAGCGGGAGGACCTACAATGAGCAGTTCTTC
d_call: TRBD2
cdr3_length: 16
j_call: TRBJ2-1
v_call: TRBV15

cdr3_aa: CASSSRAGENTGELFF
cdr3_nt: TGTGCCAGCAGCTCTAGAGCGGGAGAGAACACCGGGGAGCTGTTTTTT
d_call: TRBD2
cdr3_length: 16
j_call: TRBJ2-2
v_call: TRBV9

cdr3_aa: CASGLVHTGANTGELFF
cdr3_nt: TGTGCTAGTGGTTTGGTACATACCGGAGCGAACACCGGGGAGCTGTTTTTT
d_call: .
cdr3_length: 17
j_call: TRBJ2-2
v_call: TRBV12-5

cdr3_aa: CASSVGGGNEQFF
cdr3_nt: TGTGCCAGCAGTGTCGGGGGTGGAAATGAGCAGTTCTTC
d_call: .
cdr3_length: 13
j_call: TRBJ2-1
v_call: TRBV7-9

cdr3_aa: CASSQLAGVADTQYF
cdr3_nt: TGCGCCAGCAGCCAACTAGCGGGAGTGGCAGATACGCAGTATTTT
d_call: TRBD2
cdr3_length: 15
j_call: TRBJ2-3
v_call: TRBV4-1

cdr3_aa: CASSQSSPSSGVGTEAFF
cdr3_nt: TGCGCCAGCAGTCAATCATCCCCATCTTCTGGGGTCGGTACTGAAGCTTTCTTT
d_call: .
cdr3_length: 18
j_call: TRBJ1-1
v_call: TRBV23-1

cdr3_aa: CATSRDLGSYGYTF
cdr3_nt: TGTGCCACCAGCAGAGATCTAGGCAGCTATGGCTACACCTTC
d_call: .
cdr3_length: 14
j_call: TRBJ1-2
v_call: TRBV15

cdr3_aa: CSVEGPSGGGNEQFF
cdr3_nt: TGCAGCGTTGAAGGTCCTAGCGGGGGAGGTAATGAGCAGTTCTTC
d_call: TRBD2
cdr3_length: 15
j_call: TRBJ2-1
v_call: TRBV29-1

cdr3_aa: CASSQGMDYGYTF
cdr3_nt: TGCGCCAGCAGCCAAGGGATGGACTATGGCTACACCTTC
d_call: .
cdr3_length: 13
j_call: TRBJ1-2
v_call: TRBV4-1

cdr3_aa: CASSRQGNEQFF
cdr3_nt: TGCGCCAGCAGCCGCCAGGGAAATGAGCAGTTCTTC
d_call: .
cdr3_length: 12
j_call: TRBJ2-1
v_call: TRBV4-1